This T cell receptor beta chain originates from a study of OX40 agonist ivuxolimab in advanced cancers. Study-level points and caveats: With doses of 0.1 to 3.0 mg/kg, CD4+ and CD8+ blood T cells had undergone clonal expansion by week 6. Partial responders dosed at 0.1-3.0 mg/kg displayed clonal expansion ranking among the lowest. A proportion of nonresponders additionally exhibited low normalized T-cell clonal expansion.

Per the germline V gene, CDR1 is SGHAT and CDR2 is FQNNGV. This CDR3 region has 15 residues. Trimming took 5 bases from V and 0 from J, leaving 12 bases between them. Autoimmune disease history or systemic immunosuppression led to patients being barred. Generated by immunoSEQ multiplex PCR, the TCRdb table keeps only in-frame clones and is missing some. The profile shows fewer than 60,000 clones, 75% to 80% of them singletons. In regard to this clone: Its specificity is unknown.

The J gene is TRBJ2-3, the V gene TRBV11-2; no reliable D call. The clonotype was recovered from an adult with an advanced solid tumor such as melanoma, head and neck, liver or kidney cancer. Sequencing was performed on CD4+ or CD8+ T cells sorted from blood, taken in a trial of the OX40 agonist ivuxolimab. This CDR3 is CASSPAPTSTDTQYF. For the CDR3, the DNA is TGTGCCAGCAGCCCTGCCCCTACCAGCACAGATACGCAGTATTTT.